This is a list of T cell receptor beta chains from one sample in a study of regulatory T cells in long-lasting Graves disease. TCRdb called the multiplex PCR reads again in MiXCR, with one record for every CDR3 protein. The profile covers 400,000 to 650,000 distinct CDR3 sequences, with about 16% appearing a single time and approximately 25% taken by the ten largest. These data were also reused for a study on T cells in Graves' hyperthyroidism and ophthalmopathy.

The specimen comprised peripheral blood mononuclear cells (PBMCs), sampled at new diagnosis, from a patient treated with antithyroid drugs. These receptors were taken from a woman aged 35-60 years with Graves disease. The CDR3 runs from the conserved cysteine through the conserved F or W. The order of the fields is D gene, clone size, V gene, J gene, CDR3 DNA, CDR3 protein. D genes are given only for firm matches. Expanded clones get a size class; other rows say once, few or many, or leave the size out.

d_gene: -
abundance: many
v_gene: TRBV5-1
j_gene: TRBJ1-1
CDR3nt: TGCGCCAGCAGCTTGGATCCTGGCAGCACTAACACTGAAGCTTTCTTT
CDR3aa: CASSLDPGSTNTEAFF

d_gene: -
abundance: many
v_gene: TRBV2
j_gene: TRBJ2-2
CDR3nt: TGTGCCAGCAGTCTTTGGGACGGGGAGCTGTTTTTT
CDR3aa: CASSLWDGELFF

d_gene: -
abundance: few
v_gene: TRBV12-5
j_gene: TRBJ1-2
CDR3nt: TGTGCTAGTGGTTTGGTAATTTTTCGGTGGAGAAGGGTTGCTGGCTACACCTTC
CDR3aa: CASGLVIFRWRRVAGYTF

d_gene: TRBD1
abundance: many
v_gene: TRBV7-9
j_gene: TRBJ2-1
CDR3nt: TGTGCCACGAGGGGGCCGTACAATGAGCAGTTCTTC
CDR3aa: CATRGPYNEQFF

d_gene: -
abundance: few
v_gene: TRBV30
j_gene: TRBJ2-5
CDR3nt: TGTGCCTGGAGCCCCAGGGACTTCGCGAGGAAGGGGTACCAAGAGACCCAGTACTTC
CDR3aa: CAWSPRDFARKGYQETQYF

d_gene: -
abundance: many
v_gene: TRBV12-3/TRBV12-4
j_gene: TRBJ1-1
CDR3nt: TGTGCCAGCAGTTTCCGACAGCTGAACACTGAAGCTTTCTTT
CDR3aa: CASSFRQLNTEAFF

d_gene: TRBD1
abundance: many
v_gene: TRBV5-1
j_gene: TRBJ2-3
CDR3nt: TGCGCCAGCAGCCAGGGACAGGGACACCGCACAGATACGCAGTATTTT
CDR3aa: CASSQGQGHRTDTQYF

d_gene: -
abundance: -
v_gene: TRBV24-1
j_gene: TRBJ2-2
CDR3nt: TGTGCCACCAGTGATTTGCGGGTCGACACCGGGGAGCTGTTTTTT
CDR3aa: CATSDLRVDTGELFF

d_gene: -
abundance: -
v_gene: TRBV11-2
j_gene: TRBJ1-1
CDR3nt: TGTGCCACCTCATCTACAGGGCCCATCGGTGAAGCTTTCTTT
CDR3aa: CATSSTGPIGEAFF

d_gene: -
abundance: many
v_gene: TRBV30
j_gene: TRBJ1-5
CDR3nt: TGTGCCTGGAGTGTAACGGGGGCCAATCAGCCCCAGCATTTT
CDR3aa: CAWSVTGANQPQHF

d_gene: -
abundance: many
v_gene: TRBV10-1
j_gene: TRBJ2-5
CDR3nt: TGCGCCAGCAGTGAGTCCCCAGGGTTGAGGGAGACCCAGTACTTC
CDR3aa: CASSESPGLRETQYF

d_gene: TRBD2
abundance: -
v_gene: TRBV20-1
j_gene: TRBJ2-7
CDR3nt: TGCAGTGCTAGCAAGGGAGGGAGGGCCGACGAGCAGTACTTC
CDR3aa: CSASKGGRADEQYF

d_gene: -
abundance: few
v_gene: TRBV12-3/TRBV12-4
j_gene: TRBJ1-2
CDR3nt: TGTGCCAGCAGTTTGGGTAGGGTAGGAGGCTACACCTTC
CDR3aa: CASSLGRVGGYTF

d_gene: -
abundance: many
v_gene: TRBV10-3
j_gene: TRBJ2-5
CDR3nt: TGTGCCTCATCCGGTGGAGGGGAAGAGACCCAGTACTTC
CDR3aa: CASSGGGEETQYF